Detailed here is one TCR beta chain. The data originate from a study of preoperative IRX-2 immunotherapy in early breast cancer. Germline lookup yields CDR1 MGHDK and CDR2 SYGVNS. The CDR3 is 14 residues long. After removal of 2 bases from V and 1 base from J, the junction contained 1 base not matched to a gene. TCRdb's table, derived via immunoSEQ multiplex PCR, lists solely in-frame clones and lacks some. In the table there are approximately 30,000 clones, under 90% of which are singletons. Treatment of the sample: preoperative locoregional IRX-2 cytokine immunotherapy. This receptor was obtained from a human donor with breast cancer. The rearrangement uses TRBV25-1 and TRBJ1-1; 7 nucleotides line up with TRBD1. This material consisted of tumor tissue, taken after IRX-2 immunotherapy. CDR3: CASSEPGGNTEAFF. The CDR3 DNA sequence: TGTGCCAGCAGTGAACCAGGGGGGAACACTGAAGCTTTCTTT.